One and the same sample provided the 2 T cell receptor beta chains below, sequenced in a study of siplizumab effects on memory and regulatory T cells. TCRdb's table, derived via immunoSEQ multiplex PCR, lists solely in-frame clones and lacks some. Of 85,000 to 95,000 clones listed, around 94% are singletons. Sequencing was carried out using non-Treg CD4+ T cells sorted from blood. The receptors were gathered from a human donor in good health.

The rearrangement uses TRBV30 and TRBJ1-6, with 8 bases identical to TRBD1. Trimming cost V 3 bases and J 6 bases; bases outside gene matches: 7. CDR1 is GTSNPN and CDR2 is SVGIG in the germline V gene (reference sequence). The CDR3 is 15 residues long. This chain's CDR3 is CAWSHTDRGNSPLHF. CDR3 coding DNA: TGTGCCTGGAGCCACACCGACAGGGGTAATTCACCCCTCCACTTT.

The V gene is TRBV6-1, the J gene TRBJ1-1; D unclear. The germline CDR1 and CDR2 sequences are MNHNS and SASEGT. The CDR3 is made up of 14 amino acids. Trimming pared 0 bases from V and 1 base from J, leaving 6 bases between. CDR3 amino acids: CASSEALGNTEAFF. For the CDR3, the DNA is TGTGCCAGCAGTGAAGCCCTGGGGAACACTGAAGCTTTCTTT.